What follows are 32 T cell receptor beta chains derived from one specimen sequenced in a study of T cells in Graves' hyperthyroidism and ophthalmopathy. Using RNA transcripts as the source, TCR beta CDR3 regions were amplified. When the TCR CDR3 underwent first-round RT-PCR, the HTBI primer set was used. TCRdb recomputed calls from the multiplex PCR reads with MiXCR, one row per CDR3 protein. This sample yields 270,000 or so distinct CDR3 sequences, of which about 25% are seen a single time; 20% to 30% belongs to the top ten. The sample taken for sequencing was blood. All receptors derive from a man aged 40-50 years with Graves' hyperthyroidism that later progressed to Graves' ophthalmopathy.

This clonotype was recorded at least ten times. The V gene is TRBV13, the J gene TRBJ2-2; a weak D match, TRBD1 (5 bases). There are 14 residues in the CDR3. The V end was cut by 1 base, the J end by 6 bases, with 9 bases between. Germline CDR1 PRHDT, CDR2 FYEKMQ (reference sequence). CDR3 residues: CASSLEGIAGELFF. CDR3 nucleotides: TGTGCCAGCAGCTTAGAGGGGATTGCCGGGGAGCTGTTTTTT.

This clonotype was recorded at least ten times. The CDR3 nucleotides are TGTGCCAGCAGTTTACACAGGAAAACAGGCCGCCAGCATTTT. Its translation is CASSLHRKTGRQHF. The V and J genes are TRBV12-3 or TRBV12-4 and TRBJ1-5, with D perhaps TRBD1 (5 bases). With 2 bases removed from V and 12 bases from J, the gap between germline ends came to 17 bases. The CDR3 extends over 14 amino acids.

This clonotype was observed at least ten times. V is TRBV9 and J is TRBJ1-1; 7 positions match TRBD1. This CDR3 has 15 residues. Per the germline V gene, CDR1 is SGDLS and CDR2 is YYNGEE. J gave up 0 bases and V 0 bases, and 2 bases lay outside the gene matches. The CDR3: CASSVGGQMNTEAFF. CDR3 nucleotides: TGTGCCAGCAGCGTAGGGGGACAGATGAACACTGAAGCTTTCTTT. The full variable domain, its missing parts supplied by reference TRBV9 and TRBJ1-1, is DSGVTQTPKHLITATGQRVTLRCSPRSGDLSVYWYQQSLDQGLQFLIQYYNGEERAKGNILERFSAQQFPDLHSELNLSSLELGDSALYFCASSVGGQMNTEAFFGQGTRLTVV.

This clonotype was counted ten times or more. This chain uses TRBV28 with TRBJ2-7; D unresolved. CDR1 and CDR2 from the germline V gene are MDHEN and SYDVKM. Between the trimmed V and J ends, which lost 3 bases and 13 bases, there was a span of 16 bases. There are 12 residues in the CDR3. The CDR3 sequence: CASSLRHEGRYF. CDR3 bases: TGTGCCAGCAGTTTGCGGCACGAAGGACGTTACTTC.

This clonotype was picked up many times. This sequence joins TRBV19 and TRBJ2-7; D unresolved. The CDR3 contains 13 residues. V gave up 2 bases and J gave up 0 bases, with 5 bases separating them. Germline V lookup: CDR1 LNHDA, CDR2 SQIVND (reference sequence). CDR3 sequence (DNA): TGTGCCAGTAGTATACGGGTCTCCTACGAGCAGTACTTC. Its protein is CASSIRVSYEQYF.

Many counts were recorded for this clonotype. This chain joins TRBV9 and TRBJ2-2, with D hard to call. This CDR3 contains 14 residues. V lost 2 bases and J 7 bases, leaving 12 bases between the germline ends. The germline V gene encodes CDR1 SGDLS and CDR2 YYNGEE. The CDR3: CASSVLVGNGELFF. Here the CDR3 DNA reads TGTGCCAGCAGCGTCCTGGTTGGTAACGGGGAGCTGTTTTTT.

The table lists this clonotype with many counts. The rearrangement uses TRBV2 and TRBJ1-1, with D uncertain. Germline V gives CDR1 SNHLY, CDR2 FYNNEI. V lost 6 bases to trimming and J lost 4 bases, with 6 bases between them. CDR3 length equals 11 residues. This CDR3 is CASSVGTEAFF. The CDR3 DNA sequence: TGTGCCAGCAGCGTTGGCACTGAAGCTTTCTTT.

This clonotype was seen repeatedly, ten times or more. A much larger clone sits a single nucleotide away, making a read error possible. J is TRBJ1-2 and V is TRBV12-3 or TRBV12-4; 8 positions agree with TRBD1. This CDR3 contains 16 residues. The CDR3 DNA is TGTGCCGGCAGTCAAATGCGGACAGGGCCTTACTATGGCTACACCTTC. It encodes CAGSQMRTGPYYGYTF.

This chain uses TRBV6-2 or TRBV6-3 with TRBJ2-7, with D tentatively TRBD1 (6 bases). CDR1 is MNHEY, CDR2 SVGEGT, per germline. This CDR3 has 14 residues. Trimming removed 6 bases from V and 0 bases from J, with 12 bases in between. The CDR3 sequence: CASSFSDSSYEQYF. The CDR3 bases are TGTGCCAGCAGCTTTTCGGACAGCTCCTACGAGCAGTACTTC.

The chain links TRBV20-1 to TRBJ1-2, with no clear D. CDR1 is DFQATT, CDR2 SNEGSKA, per germline (reference sequence). The V gene lost 3 bases and the J gene lost 5 bases, with 16 bases spanning the gap. The CDR3 spans 14 residues. CDR3 in DNA: TGCAGTGCTAGCCCCTCGGGGTTTGGGTATGGCTACACCTTC. It specifies CSASPSGFGYGYTF.

This clonotype was counted ten times or more. This chain connects TRBV12-3 or TRBV12-4 to TRBJ1-1; no reliable D call. The CDR3 sequence is 13 residues long. V was pared by 6 bases and J by 1 base, with 9 bases between. The CDR3, as DNA: TGTGCCAGCAGGAGGACGGCGAACACTGAAGCTTTCTTT. It specifies CASRRTANTEAFF.

There are many counts of this clonotype. CDR3 residues: CASSQNTGSAEAFF. In nucleotides, the CDR3 is TGCGCCAGCAGCCAAAACACGGGGTCGGCTGAAGCTTTCTTT. The genes are TRBV5-1 and TRBJ1-1; D uncertain. CDR3 length: 14 amino acids. Trimming stripped 4 bases from V and 6 bases from J, with 16 bases between. CDR1 and CDR2 from the germline V gene are SGHRS and YFSETQ.

The V call is TRBV28, the J call TRBJ1-5; D is perhaps TRBD1 (5 bases). Trimming cost V 3 bases and J 0 bases, with 9 bases left between them. This CDR3 is built from 15 residues. Per the germline V gene, CDR1 is MDHEN and CDR2 is SYDVKM. The CDR3 DNA reads TGTGCCAGCAGTTTGGACACCAATAGCAATCAGCCCCAGCATTTT. This sequence encodes CASSLDTNSNQPQHF.

This clonotype was detected ten times or more. This chain links TRBV30 with TRBJ1-3; D uncertain. The germline V gene encodes CDR1 GTSNPN and CDR2 SVGIG (reference sequence). Trimming stripped 2 bases from V and 0 bases from J, with 8 bases between. The CDR3 loop spans 14 amino acids. The CDR3 here is CAWSHADSGNTIYF. In nucleotides, the CDR3 is TGTGCCTGGAGTCACGCGGACTCTGGAAACACCATATATTTT.

This clonotype was seen a handful of times. This may be a read error: a much more frequent sequence differs by one nucleotide. The chain recombines TRBV11-2 with TRBJ2-5, with 9 nucleotides matching TRBD1. This CDR3 spans 14 amino acids. Trimming cost V 3 bases and J 3 bases; bases outside gene matches: 2. The V gene's germline CDR1 is SGHAT and CDR2 FQNNGV. CDR3 in amino acids: CASSFGQGKETQYF. Written as DNA, the CDR3 is TGTGCCAGCAGCTTCGGACAGGGGAAAGAGACCCAGTACTTC. Combining the CDR3 with reference TRBV11-2 and TRBJ2-5 gives the whole variable domain EAGVAQSPRYKIIEKRQSVAFWCNPISGHATLYWYQQILGQGPKLLIQFQNNGVVDDSQLPKDRFSAERLKGVDSTLKIQPAKLEDSAVYLCASSFGQGKETQYFGPGTRLLVL.

This clonotype was detected ten times or more. The V gene is TRBV5-8, the J gene TRBJ1-5, with D perhaps matching TRBD1 (5 bases). CDR1 is SGHTS, CDR2 YDEGEE, per germline. Trimming removed 3 bases at V and 11 bases at J, with 18 bases between. The CDR3 runs 14 residues. The CDR3, as DNA: TGTGCCAGCAGCTCCCGGGACCGCCTTGGGGCCCAGCATTTT. Translating it yields CASSSRDRLGAQHF.

This clonotype was seen a handful of times. The chain couples TRBV12-3 or TRBV12-4 to TRBJ1-1; D is perhaps TRBD1 (6 bases). V was trimmed by 7 bases and J by 3 bases, leaving 12 bases between them. The CDR3 sequence is 13 residues long. CDR3 sequence: CASKFAGDTEAFF. The CDR3 nucleotides read TGTGCCAGCAAGTTTGCAGGGGACACTGAAGCTTTCTTT.

This clonotype was counted at least ten times. The chain links TRBV5-6 to TRBJ1-1; weak D call: TRBD1 (5 bases). Between the trimmed V and J ends, which lost 2 bases and 0 bases, there was a span of 8 bases. The CDR3 runs 14 residues. Germline assignment: CDR1 SGHDT and CDR2 YYEEEE. Written as DNA, the CDR3 is TGTGCCAGCAGCTTTTGGGGGGTGAACACTGAAGCTTTCTTT. Amino acids: CASSFWGVNTEAFF.

A few counts support this clonotype. The CDR3 loop reads CASSIGPGGRVRYEQYF. DNA of the CDR3: TGTGCCAGTAGTATTGGTCCAGGCGGGAGGGTCCGTTACGAGCAGTACTTC. The J gene is TRBJ2-7, the V gene TRBV19, with 9 nucleotides matching TRBD2. The germline CDR1 and CDR2 sequences are LNHDA and SQIVND (reference sequence). The trim removed 3 bases at V and 4 bases at J, leaving 13 bases unmatched. The length of the CDR3 is 17 residues.

V is TRBV29-1 and J is TRBJ1-1; D possibly corresponds to TRBD1 (6 bases). Between the trimmed V and J ends, which lost 6 bases and 3 bases, there was a span of 17 bases. Germline CDR1 SQVTM, CDR2 ANQGSEA. The CDR3 is 14 amino acids. Written as DNA, the CDR3 is TGCAGCGTCAGACAGGCTTCCGGCTACACTGAAGCTTTCTTT. Translated, it gives CSVRQASGYTEAFF. Using reference TRBV29-1 and TRBJ1-1 for the parts outside the CDR3, the full variable domain is SAVISQKPSRDICQRGTSLTIQCQVDSQVTMMFWYRQQPGQSLTLIATANQGSEATYESGFVIDKFPISRPNLTFSTLTVSNMSPEDSSIYLCSVRQASGYTEAFFGQGTRLTVV.

This clonotype showed up just a few times. The chain employs TRBV3-1 and TRBJ2-7; 10 bases align to TRBD2. Germline CDR1 reads LGHDT; CDR2 reads YNNKEL (reference sequence). V shed 3 bases and J 3 bases; nucleotides not matched to a gene: 2. CDR3 length equals 14 residues. The CDR3 DNA reads as TGTGCCAGCAGCCATCCTAGCGGGAGCTACGAGCAGTACTTC. Translation gives CASSHPSGSYEQYF.

This clonotype appeared many times. The chain has TRBV12-3 or TRBV12-4 and TRBJ1-2, with 7 bases fitting TRBD1. V gave up 3 bases and J gave up 3 bases; unmatched junction bases: 4. The CDR3 covers 14 residues. CDR3 coding DNA: TGTGCCAGCAGTTTCGGAGGGGGCGACTATGGCTACACCTTC. This translates into CASSFGGGDYGYTF.

This clonotype was seen ten or more times. The chain is built from TRBV5-4 and TRBJ2-2; 8 nucleotides agree with TRBD1. CDR3 length: 14 residues. CDR1 is SGHNT and CDR2 is YYREEE in the germline V gene (reference sequence). V trimming: 2 bases; J trimming: 5 bases; junction bases outside the gene matches: 2. Here the CDR3 reads CASSFTGGTGELFF. The DNA for the CDR3 is TGTGCCAGCAGCTTCACAGGGGGAACCGGGGAGCTGTTTTTT.

This clonotype has at least ten counts. A read error may produce the germline difference seen at one junction end. The chain combines TRBV6-1 with TRBJ2-5; the match to TRBD2 covers 8 bases. The CDR3 runs to 15 residues. CDR1 and CDR2 from the germline V gene are MNHNS and SASEGT. The CDR3 coding sequence is TGCGCCAGCAGCCGAGGACTAGCTGATCAAGAGACCCAGTACTTC. Translated, it gives CASSRGLADQETQYF.

This clonotype has at least ten counts. The rearrangement joins TRBV6-1 to TRBJ2-7; 7 bases line up with TRBD2. The CDR3 has 15 residues. V gave up 0 bases and J gave up 3 bases; unmatched junction bases: 5. CDR1 MNHNS and CDR2 SASEGT come from the germline V gene. DNA of the CDR3: TGTGCCAGCAGTGAAGCCCAGCGGGAAGGCTACGAGCAGTACTTC. Its protein is CASSEAQREGYEQYF.

This clonotype occurred many times. The V gene is TRBV5-1, the J gene TRBJ1-1; unclear D gene. The CDR3 is made up of 18 amino acids. Looked up from germline, CDR1 is SGHRS and CDR2 is YFSETQ. Between the trimmed V and J ends, which lost 1 base and 0 bases, there was a span of 19 bases. In nucleotides, the CDR3 is TGCGCCAGCAGCTTGATCAGTTGGGCAGACCCGTTGAACACTGAAGCTTTCTTT. This sequence encodes CASSLISWADPLNTEAFF.

This chain links TRBV15 with TRBJ1-1; D remains ambiguous. Trimming pared 0 bases from V and 4 bases from J, leaving 9 bases between. CDR1 and CDR2 from the germline V gene are LNHNV and YYDKDF (reference sequence). The CDR3 totals 14 residues. The CDR3 DNA follows: TGTGCCACCAGCAGAGATCTTCGGGTCACTGAAGCTTTCTTT. It encodes CATSRDLRVTEAFF.

This clonotype was seen repeatedly, ten times or more. The CDR3 here is CSARIQSHSYEQYF. The CDR3 region has the DNA TGCAGTGCTAGAATTCAAAGCCATAGTTACGAGCAGTACTTC. This sequence joins TRBV20-1 and TRBJ2-7; D is unresolved. The CDR3 is made up of 14 amino acids. Trimming shortened V by 2 bases and J by 4 bases, and 15 bases separated the two germline ends. Germline loops: CDR1 DFQATT, CDR2 SNEGSKA (reference sequence).

This clonotype was counted ten times or more. The V gene is TRBV12-3 or TRBV12-4, the J gene TRBJ2-7; tentatively, D is TRBD1 (5 bases). This CDR3 is built from 16 residues. V lost 1 base and J 0 bases, leaving 13 bases between the germline ends. As DNA, the CDR3 is TGTGCCAGCAGTTTAGAGAGGACACAACTCTCCTACGAGCAGTACTTC. This translates into CASSLERTQLSYEQYF.

V and J are TRBV5-1 and TRBJ2-2; 7 positions match TRBD1. Unmatched junction bases numbered 6, after V lost 4 bases and J lost 0 bases. The germline gives CDR1 SGHRS, CDR2 YFSETQ. This CDR3 has 16 amino acids. The CDR3 bases are TGCGCCAGCAGCCGCCGGGACAGTTCGAACACCGGGGAGCTGTTTTTT. This gives the protein CASSRRDSSNTGELFF.

This clonotype was seen repeatedly, ten times or more. The CDR3: CSASYDYGYTF. The DNA for the CDR3 is TGCAGTGCTAGTTACGACTATGGCTACACCTTC. This chain connects TRBV20-1 to TRBJ1-2; no clear D gene. In germline, CDR1 is DFQATT, CDR2 SNEGSKA (reference sequence). V was shortened by 3 bases and J by 3 bases, with 5 bases between the two germline ends. The CDR3 has 11 amino acids.

This clonotype showed up many times. The genes are TRBV24-1 and TRBJ2-7, with 7 bases fitting TRBD2. The junction had 14 bases not matched to a gene; V was cut back by 8 bases and J by 2 bases. Germline values: CDR1 KGHDR, CDR2 SFDVKD. The CDR3 spans 16 residues. The CDR3 nucleotides read TGTGCCACCACCCCAGCCTTACTAGCGAACCCCTACGAGCAGTACTTC. Amino acid sequence: CATTPALLANPYEQYF.